This is a list of T cell receptor beta chains from one sample in a study of beta chain features in type 1 diabetes. Using immunoSEQ multiplex PCR, the repertoire was profiled, and TCRdb retains in-frame clones only, with some absent. The profile shows some 200,000 clones, roughly 16% of them singletons. The sample comprised naive CD4+ T cells from blood. These receptor sequences come from a man under 40 with type 1 diabetes. CDR3s leave out the opening cysteine and the closing phenylalanine or tryptophan. Fields, in order: D gene, V gene, CDR3 length, CDR3 protein. The D gene is left open where the match is weak.

TRBD1	TRBV27	12	ASSAHRGNTEAF
TRBD1	TRBV7-2	13	ASSLAGQGGYEQY
-	TRBV4-1	14	ASSLTAAKSPGELF
TRBD1	TRBV4-1	16	ASSQAVGQGTVYYEQY
-	TRBV28	10	ASSSRPDTQY
TRBD2	TRBV25-1	14	ASSQGTSGSTDTQY
-	TRBV10-3	15	AISEYQGPVAAYEQY
-	TRBV30	12	AWSPPTGSPEAF
-	TRBV25-1	11	ASSRTLNTEAF
TRBD2	TRBV27	12	ASGLASGIVGKY
-	TRBV19	12	ASSVGLANTEAF
TRBD1	TRBV7-3	12	ASSSRTGADTQY
TRBD2	TRBV5-1	15	ASSLASGLSGANVLT
-	TRBV2	10	ASGGRNTEAF